The clone carrying this T cell receptor (beta chain) was detected many times. The antigen is unknown. The library was designed around alpha chains, so this beta chain is a stray read whose abundance carries little weight. The data derive from a study of spatial heterogeneity in lung cancer. Study-level background: Matched bulk RNA-seq provided a T cell module score, and TCR transcript counts in tumor regions correlated strongly with it.

Time point: sample taken at primary tumor resection. A total of some 70 untreated early-stage non-small cell lung cancer patients served as donors. The input material, whole RNA from tumor, nontumor lung or frozen PBMC, was sequenced unsorted. TCRdb reprocessed the 5' RACE reads via MiXCR and lists one record per CDR3 protein. This table holds over 15,000 distinct CDR3 sequences, roughly 5.7% found once. Whole-study results and caveats: Of the expanded TCRs, ubiquitous and regional counts tracked the counts of ubiquitous and regional nonsynonymous mutations, respectively. Expanded alpha and beta TCR counts within tumors tracked tumor mutation counts.

Germline-derived CDR1 and CDR2 are DFQATT and SNEGSKA (reference sequence). The CDR3 length is 12 residues. The chain employs TRBV20-1 and TRBJ2-3, with D hard to call. The source material was lung tumor tissue, sampled at surgery. The receptor was isolated from a female donor with early-stage non-small cell lung cancer. In DNA form, the CDR3 reads TGCCCAACAGCAGCCCCCACAGATACGCAGTATTTT. Its protein is CPTAAPTDTQYF.